This T cell receptor beta chain was recovered during a study of T cell responses to AZD1222 COVID-19 vaccine. Study observations and caveats: Repertoire sampling happened only post peak T cell response.

On this clone itself: Its cognate antigen is unknown.

The germline CDR1 and CDR2 sequences are SGHVS and FQNEAQ. Trimming removed 5 bases from V and 0 bases from J, with 7 bases in between. The CDR3 is 13 amino acids. TCRdb's table, derived via immunoSEQ multiplex PCR, lists solely in-frame clones and lacks some. Seen here are some 98,000 clones, around 85% observed once, and the top ten hold over 12%. This specimen consisted of peripheral blood, obtained 28 days after the second AZD1222 dose. J is TRBJ2-5 and V is TRBV7-8, with D unclear. The receptor was isolated from an adult who received the AZD1222 COVID-19 vaccine. In DNA, the CDR3 is TGTGCCAGCAGCAGTACCAACCAAGAGACCCAGTACTTC. Translation: CASSSTNQETQYF. Full variable domain (rest looked up from reference TRBV7-8 and TRBJ2-5): GAGVSQSPRYKVAKRGQDVALRCDPISGHVSLFWYQQALGQGPEFLTYFQNEAQLDKSGLPSDRFFAERPEGSVSTLKIQRTQQEDSAVYLCASSSTNQETQYFGPGTRLLVL.